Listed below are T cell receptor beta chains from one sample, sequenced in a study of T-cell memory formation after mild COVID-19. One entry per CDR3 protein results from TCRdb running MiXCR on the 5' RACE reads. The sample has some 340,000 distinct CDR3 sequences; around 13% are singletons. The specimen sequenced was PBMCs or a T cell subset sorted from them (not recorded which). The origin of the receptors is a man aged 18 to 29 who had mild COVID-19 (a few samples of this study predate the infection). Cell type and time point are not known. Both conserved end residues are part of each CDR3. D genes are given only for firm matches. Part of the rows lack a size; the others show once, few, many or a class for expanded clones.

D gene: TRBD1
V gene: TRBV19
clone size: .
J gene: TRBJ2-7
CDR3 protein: CASSSGQGHHTYEQYF
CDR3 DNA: TGTGCCAGTAGTTCGGGACAGGGGCACCACACCTACGAGCAGTACTTC

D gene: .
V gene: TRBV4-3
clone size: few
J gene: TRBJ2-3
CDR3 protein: CASSQDRATDTQYF
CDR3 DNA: TGCGCCAGCAGCCAAGACAGGGCCACAGATACGCAGTATTTT

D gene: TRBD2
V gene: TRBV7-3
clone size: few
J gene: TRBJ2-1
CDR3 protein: CASSSTSGGNEQFF
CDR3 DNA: TGTGCCAGCAGCTCCACTAGCGGGGGCAATGAGCAGTTCTTC

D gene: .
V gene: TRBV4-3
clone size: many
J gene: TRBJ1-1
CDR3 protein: CASSQPGADTEAFF
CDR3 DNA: TGCGCCAGCAGCCAACCCGGAGCGGACACTGAAGCTTTCTTT

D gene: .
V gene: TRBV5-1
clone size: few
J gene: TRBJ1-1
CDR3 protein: CASIRDLLNTEAFF
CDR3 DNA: TGCGCCAGCATCCGGGACCTACTGAACACTGAAGCTTTCTTT

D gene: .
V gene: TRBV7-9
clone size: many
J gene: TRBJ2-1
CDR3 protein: CASSFYRSSSHNEQFF
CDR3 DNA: TGTGCCAGCAGCTTCTACCGGAGTAGTTCCCACAATGAGCAGTTCTTC

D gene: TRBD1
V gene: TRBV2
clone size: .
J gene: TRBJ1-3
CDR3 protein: CASRAGTGSGNTIYF
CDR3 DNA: TGTGCCAGCAGAGCCGGGACAGGGTCTGGAAACACCATATATTTT

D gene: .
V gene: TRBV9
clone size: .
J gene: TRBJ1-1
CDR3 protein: CASSVLPGDTEAFF
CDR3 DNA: TGTGCCAGCAGCGTACTCCCCGGGGACACTGAAGCTTTCTTT

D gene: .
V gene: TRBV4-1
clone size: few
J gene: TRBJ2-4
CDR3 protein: CASSQVGRGDIQYF
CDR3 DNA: TGCGCCAGCAGCCAAGTGGGAAGGGGTGACATTCAGTACTTC

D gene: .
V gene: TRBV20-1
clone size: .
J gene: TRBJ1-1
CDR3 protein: CSARGGATNTEAFF
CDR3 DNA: TGCAGTGCTAGAGGGGGGGCGACCAACACTGAAGCTTTCTTT

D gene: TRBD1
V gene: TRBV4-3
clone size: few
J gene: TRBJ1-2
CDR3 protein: CASNPGTGGVGYTF
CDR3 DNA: TGCGCCAGCAACCCCGGGACAGGGGGCGTGGGCTACACCTTC

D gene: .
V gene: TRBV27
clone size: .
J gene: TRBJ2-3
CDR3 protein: CASSPLWASTDTQYF
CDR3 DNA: TGTGCCAGCAGTCCCCTATGGGCTAGCACAGATACGCAGTATTTT

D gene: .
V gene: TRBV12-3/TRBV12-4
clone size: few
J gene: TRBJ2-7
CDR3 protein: CASSQGQGRNEQYF
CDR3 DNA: TGTGCCAGCAGCCAGGGGCAGGGAAGGAACGAGCAGTACTTC

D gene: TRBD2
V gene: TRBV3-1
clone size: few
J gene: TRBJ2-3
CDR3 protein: CASSQDSGGGPADTQYF
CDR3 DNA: TGTGCCAGCAGCCAAGATAGCGGGGGGGGCCCCGCAGATACGCAGTATTTT

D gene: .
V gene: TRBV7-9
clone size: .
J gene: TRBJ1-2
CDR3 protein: CASSTEPLRGYTF
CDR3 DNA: TGTGCCAGCAGCACGGAGCCGCTACGAGGCTACACCTTC

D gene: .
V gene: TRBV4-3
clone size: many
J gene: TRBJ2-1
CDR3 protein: CASSQETRQGGYNEQFF
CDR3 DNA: TGCGCCAGCAGCCAAGAAACCCGGCAGGGTGGTTACAATGAGCAGTTCTTC

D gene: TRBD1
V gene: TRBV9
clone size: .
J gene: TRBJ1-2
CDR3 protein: CASSQTGQGSYYGYTF
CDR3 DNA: TGTGCCAGCAGCCAAACGGGACAGGGGTCATACTATGGCTACACCTTC

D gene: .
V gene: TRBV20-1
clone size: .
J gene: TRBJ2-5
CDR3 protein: CSASPSGLASGQYF
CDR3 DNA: TGCAGTGCTAGTCCCAGCGGGCTTGCGAGTGGCCAGTACTTC

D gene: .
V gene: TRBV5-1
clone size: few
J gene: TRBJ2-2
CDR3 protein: CASSLVGTYNTGELFF
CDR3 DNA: TGCGCCAGCAGCTTGGTCGGGACTTACAACACCGGGGAGCTGTTTTTT

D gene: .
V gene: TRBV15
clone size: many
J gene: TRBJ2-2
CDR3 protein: CATSRGDGDTGELFF
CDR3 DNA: TGTGCCACCAGCAGAGGGGACGGAGACACCGGGGAGCTGTTTTTT

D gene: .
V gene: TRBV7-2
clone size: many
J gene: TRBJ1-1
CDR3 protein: CASSSAVTEAFF
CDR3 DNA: TGTGCCAGCAGCTCTGCCGTCACTGAAGCTTTCTTT

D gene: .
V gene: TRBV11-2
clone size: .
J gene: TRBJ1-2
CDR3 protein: CASSKSGPTIGLGGYTF
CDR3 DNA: TGTGCCAGCAGCAAGTCGGGACCGACAATAGGTCTAGGCGGCTACACCTTC

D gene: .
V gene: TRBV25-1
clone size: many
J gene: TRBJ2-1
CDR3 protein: CAIGTEGDNEQFF
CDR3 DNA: TGTGCCATCGGGACGGAAGGGGACAATGAGCAGTTCTTC

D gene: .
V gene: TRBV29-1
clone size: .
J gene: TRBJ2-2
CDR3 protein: CSVVRDTGELFF
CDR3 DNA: TGCAGCGTTGTCCGGGACACCGGGGAGCTGTTTTTT

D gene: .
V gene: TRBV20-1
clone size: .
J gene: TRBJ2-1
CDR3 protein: CSASPRGAYNEQFF
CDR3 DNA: TGCAGTGCATCCCCCCGGGGGGCGTACAATGAGCAGTTCTTC

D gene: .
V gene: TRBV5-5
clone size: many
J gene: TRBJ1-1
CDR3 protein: CASSSYFRFMNTEAFF
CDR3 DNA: TGTGCCAGCAGCTCTTACTTTAGGTTTATGAACACTGAAGCTTTCTTT

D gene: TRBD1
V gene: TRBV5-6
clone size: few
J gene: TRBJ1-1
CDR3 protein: CASSLTGGFTEAFF
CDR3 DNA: TGTGCCAGCAGCCTTACAGGGGGCTTCACTGAAGCTTTCTTT

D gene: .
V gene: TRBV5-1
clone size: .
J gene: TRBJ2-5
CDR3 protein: CASSRQEETQYF
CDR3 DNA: TGCGCCAGCAGCAGACAGGAAGAGACCCAGTACTTC

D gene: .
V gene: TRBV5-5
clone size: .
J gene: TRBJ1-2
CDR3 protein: CASSLAYLGGGGYTF
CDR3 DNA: TGTGCCAGCAGCTTGGCGTATCTGGGAGGAGGTGGCTACACCTTC

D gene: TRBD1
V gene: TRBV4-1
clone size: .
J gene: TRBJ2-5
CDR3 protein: CASSQPDRSKETQYF
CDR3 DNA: TGCGCCAGCAGCCAACCGGACAGGAGCAAAGAGACCCAGTACTTC

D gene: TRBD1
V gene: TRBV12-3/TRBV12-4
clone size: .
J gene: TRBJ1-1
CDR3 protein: CASSPGQATLDTEAFF
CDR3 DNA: TGTGCCAGCAGCCCCGGACAGGCGACTTTGGACACTGAAGCTTTCTTT

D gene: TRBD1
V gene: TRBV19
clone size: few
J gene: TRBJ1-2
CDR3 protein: CASSARQGYGYTF
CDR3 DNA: TGTGCCAGTAGCGCTCGACAGGGCTATGGCTACACCTTC

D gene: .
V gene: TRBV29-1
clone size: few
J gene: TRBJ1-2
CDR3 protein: CSVGFGNLFF
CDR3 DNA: .

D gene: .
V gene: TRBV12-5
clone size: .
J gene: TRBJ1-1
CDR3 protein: CASGLGNTEAFF
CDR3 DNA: TGTGCTAGTGGTTTAGGGAACACTGAAGCTTTCTTT

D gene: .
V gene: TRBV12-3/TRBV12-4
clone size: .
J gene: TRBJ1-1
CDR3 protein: CASRGAVNTEAFF
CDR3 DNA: TGTGCCAGCCGAGGAGCGGTGAACACTGAAGCTTTCTTT

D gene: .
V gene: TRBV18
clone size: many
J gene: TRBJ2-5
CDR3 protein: CASSPGSETQYF
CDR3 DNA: TGTGCCAGCTCACCAGGGAGCGAGACCCAGTACTTC

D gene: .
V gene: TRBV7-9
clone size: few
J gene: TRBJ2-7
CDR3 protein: CASSLADRYEQYF
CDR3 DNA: TGTGCCAGCAGCTTAGCGGATCGTTACGAGCAGTACTTC

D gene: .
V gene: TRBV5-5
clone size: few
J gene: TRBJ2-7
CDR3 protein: CASRTPSEQYF
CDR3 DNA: TGTGCCAGCCGAACCCCTTCCGAGCAGTACTTC

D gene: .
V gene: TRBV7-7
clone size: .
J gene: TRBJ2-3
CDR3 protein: CASSYRWTDTQYF
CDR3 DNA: TGTGCCAGCAGCTACCGGTGGACAGATACGCAGTATTTT

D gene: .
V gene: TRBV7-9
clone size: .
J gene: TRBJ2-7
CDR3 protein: CASSLAGAEQYF
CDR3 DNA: TGTGCCAGCAGCTTGGCGGGGGCCGAGCAGTACTTC

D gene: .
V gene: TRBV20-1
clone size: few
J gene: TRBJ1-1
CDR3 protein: CSAKTRDNIPKWCFF
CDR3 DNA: TGCAGTGCTAAGACCCGGGACAATATCCCGAAATGGTGCTTCTTT

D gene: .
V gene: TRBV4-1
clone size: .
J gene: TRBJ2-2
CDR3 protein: CASSHARSANTGELFF
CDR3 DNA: TGCGCCAGCAGCCACGCCCGTAGTGCGAACACCGGGGAGCTGTTTTTT

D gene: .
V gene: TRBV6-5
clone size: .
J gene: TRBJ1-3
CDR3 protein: CASSPSKNTIYF
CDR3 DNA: TGTGCCAGCAGCCCCTCGAAAAACACCATATATTTT

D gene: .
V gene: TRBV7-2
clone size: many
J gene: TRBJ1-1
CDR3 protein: CASASGPGGTEAFF
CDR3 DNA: TGTGCCAGCGCCTCCGGTCCCGGAGGAACTGAAGCTTTCTTT

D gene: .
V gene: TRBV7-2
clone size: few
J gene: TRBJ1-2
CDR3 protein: CASSLARYGYTF
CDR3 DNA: TGTGCCAGCAGCTTAGCCAGATATGGCTACACCTTC

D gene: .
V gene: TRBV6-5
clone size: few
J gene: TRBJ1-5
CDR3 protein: CASSRDGTNQPQHF
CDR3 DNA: TGTGCCAGCAGTAGGGACGGTACAAACCAGCCCCAGCATTTT

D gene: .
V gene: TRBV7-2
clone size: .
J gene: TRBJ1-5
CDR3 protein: CASSLIGRDGQPQHF
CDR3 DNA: TGTGCCAGCAGCTTAATCGGCAGGGACGGTCAGCCCCAGCATTTT

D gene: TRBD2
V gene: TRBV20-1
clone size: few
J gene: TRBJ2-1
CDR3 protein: CSVPTSEDEQFF
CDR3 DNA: TGCAGTGTCCCGACTAGCGAAGATGAGCAGTTCTTC

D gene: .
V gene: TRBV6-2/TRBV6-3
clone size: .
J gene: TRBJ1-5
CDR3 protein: CASRLYVGGLSNQPQHF
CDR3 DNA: TGTGCCAGCCGCCTGTATGTTGGGGGGCTGAGCAATCAGCCCCAGCATTTT

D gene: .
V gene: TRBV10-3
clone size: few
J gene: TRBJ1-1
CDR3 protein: CAISESSGSTFF
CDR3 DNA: TGTGCCATCAGTGAGTCGTCAGGGAGTACTTTCTTT

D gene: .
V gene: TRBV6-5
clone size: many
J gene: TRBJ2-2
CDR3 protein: CASSYNNGGGELFF
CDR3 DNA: TGTGCCAGCAGTTACAACAATGGGGGCGGGGAGCTGTTTTTT

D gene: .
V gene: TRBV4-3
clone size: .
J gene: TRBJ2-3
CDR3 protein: CASSQGFRGDTQYF
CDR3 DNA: TGCGCCAGCAGCCAAGGGTTCCGGGGAGATACGCAGTATTTT

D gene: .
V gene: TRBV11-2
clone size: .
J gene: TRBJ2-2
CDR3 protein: CASSLDVAGSRELFF
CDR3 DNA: TGTGCCAGCAGCTTAGATGTGGCGGGGTCGAGGGAGCTGTTTTTT

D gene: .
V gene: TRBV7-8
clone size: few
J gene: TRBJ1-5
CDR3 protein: CASSLGPSQPQHF
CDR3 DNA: TGTGCCAGCAGCTTAGGACCCAGCCAGCCCCAGCATTTT